A single sample gave rise to the 18 T cell receptor beta chains below, sequenced in a study of blood T cells in healthy people across ages. Alongside a J-beta primer mix, a sample-barcoded 5' primer served in a second PCR lasting roughly 7 to 11 cycles. TCRdb redid the calling of the 5' RACE reads with MiXCR, one entry per CDR3 protein. The table lists 800,000 to 1,000,000 distinct CDR3 sequences, roughly 52% of them singletons. Source material: blood. These receptors were obtained from a man aged 25-40 years in good health.

This clonotype was recorded a few times. V gene TRBV4-1 combines with J gene TRBJ2-3; tentative D call: TRBD2 (6 bases). The germline gives CDR1 MGHRA, CDR2 YSYEKL. This CDR3 region has 17 residues. Trimming shortened V by 0 bases and J by 2 bases, and 15 bases separated the two germline ends. Here the CDR3 DNA reads TGCGCCAGCAGCCAAGACGGCGATGGGGGGTCCACAGATACGCAGTATTTT. This gives the protein CASSQDGDGGSTDTQYF.

The rearrangement links TRBV7-2 to TRBJ1-5; D not resolved. This CDR3 contains 16 residues. Germline loops: CDR1 SGHTA, CDR2 FQGNSA. The V end lost 1 base, the J end lost 1 base, and 11 bases lay between the germline ends. CDR3 amino acids: CASSLGASSSNQPQHF. The CDR3 DNA sequence: TGTGCCAGCAGCTTAGGGGCGTCCTCGAGCAATCAGCCCCAGCATTTT.

This chain joins TRBV20-1 and TRBJ2-3, with 8 bases fitting TRBD1. The CDR3 runs 15 residues. The germline CDR1 and CDR2 sequences are DFQATT and SNEGSKA (reference sequence). V lost 5 bases to trimming and J lost 2 bases; unmatched junction nucleotides: 9. CDR3 DNA sequence: TGCAGTGCTGAGGACAGGGCTCGTACCACAGATACGCAGTATTTT. Translating gives CSAEDRARTTDTQYF.

V and J are TRBV4-2 and TRBJ2-1; D gene unclear. V dropped 3 bases and J dropped 6 bases, with 9 bases sitting between them. Germline V gene lookup returns CDR1 LGHNA and CDR2 YNFKEQ. This CDR3 spans 13 amino acids. The CDR3 DNA is TGTGCCAGCAGCCATGCGAACTCCAATGAGCAGTTCTTC. This gives the protein CASSHANSNEQFF.

Details on this clonotype: The germline gene is not matched at one end of the junction; a read error may be the cause. The V call is TRBV30, the J call TRBJ1-2; 8 nucleotides line up with TRBD1. The CDR3 totals 13 residues. CDR1 GTSNPN and CDR2 SVGIG come from the germline V gene (reference sequence). DNA of the CDR3: TGTGCCTTTCACAGGGGGACTAACTGTGGCTACACCTTC. Translation: CAFHRGTNCGYTF.

This clonotype has a count of ten or more. The rearrangement links TRBV29-1 to TRBJ2-3; no reliable D call. This CDR3 contains 14 residues. In germline, CDR1 is SQVTM, CDR2 ANQGSEA. V was cut by 6 bases and J by 0 bases, with 13 bases left in between. The CDR3 sequence is CSVDTGPSTDTQYF. CDR3 coding DNA: TGCAGCGTAGATACCGGGCCCAGCACAGATACGCAGTATTTT.

V is TRBV29-1 and J is TRBJ2-5; maybe TRBD2 (7 bases). Deletions cut 4 bases from V and 5 bases from J, with 17 bases between. This CDR3 comprises 14 residues. Germline V CDR1 and CDR2: SQVTM, ANQGSEA. The CDR3 DNA is TGCAGCGTTGCATCGAGGGGGGGCCGTGAGACCCAGTACTTC. Translation gives CSVASRGGRETQYF.

The rearrangement uses TRBV5-1 and TRBJ1-1, with unresolved D. CDR3 size: 14 residues. With 0 bases removed from V and 5 bases from J, the gap between germline ends came to 11 bases. Germline values: CDR1 SGHRS, CDR2 YFSETQ. CDR3 DNA: TGCGCCAGCAGCTTGGGCGGGGTCCAGACTGAAGCTTTCTTT. As protein: CASSLGGVQTEAFF.

The V call is TRBV5-1, the J call TRBJ2-3, with 7 bases fitting TRBD1. The CDR3 covers 15 residues. Germline V lookup: CDR1 SGHRS, CDR2 YFSETQ. The ends lost 6 bases at V and 6 bases at J; junction bases unmatched: 13. CDR3 protein: CASTRQGTPRDTQYF. DNA of the CDR3: TGCGCCAGCACCCGACAGGGAACTCCGCGGGATACGCAGTATTTT.

V usage is TRBV12-3 or TRBV12-4 and J usage is TRBJ2-2, with D maybe TRBD2 (6 bases). The CDR3 contains 14 residues. Trimming took 5 bases from V and 7 from J, leaving 14 bases between them. The DNA of the CDR3 is TGTGCCAGCAGTCTCGGGAGAGGGGACGGGGAGCTGTTTTTT. Protein: CASSLGRGDGELFF.

The rearrangement uses TRBV20-1 and TRBJ1-5; TRBD1 matches at 10 bases. The CDR3 is 14 amino acids. The junction had 7 bases not matched to a gene; V was cut back by 6 bases and J by 5 bases. CDR1 and CDR2 from the germline V gene are DFQATT and SNEGSKA (reference sequence). This CDR3 is CSAGDRGVDQPQHF. DNA of the CDR3: TGCAGTGCAGGGGACAGGGGAGTCGATCAGCCCCAGCATTTT.

The chain couples TRBV4-2 to TRBJ2-6, with D possibly being TRBD1 (6 bases). The CDR3 is 19 residues long. The V and J ends lost 0 bases and 0 bases respectively, with 15 bases between them. Germline assignment: CDR1 LGHNA and CDR2 YNFKEQ. In DNA form, the CDR3 reads TGTGCCAGCAGCCAAGAGGACAGACCTACTAGCTCTGGGGCCAACGTCCTGACTTTC. Amino acids: CASSQEDRPTSSGANVLTF.

In its sample, this clonotype was seen a few times. The chain uses TRBV5-1 and TRBJ2-5; 10 bases line up with TRBD2. CDR3 length equals 15 residues. Per the germline V gene, CDR1 is SGHRS and CDR2 is YFSETQ. J gave up 1 base and V 4 bases, and 4 bases lay outside the gene matches. The CDR3: CASSIKRGGQETQYF. CDR3 DNA sequence: TGCGCCAGCAGCATCAAGCGGGGGGGCCAAGAGACCCAGTACTTC.

V gene TRBV6-6 combines with J gene TRBJ2-7, with D maybe TRBD1 (7 bases). The CDR3 consists of 13 residues. Trimming took 5 bases from V and 5 from J, leaving 13 bases between them. Germline lookup yields CDR1 MNHNY and CDR2 SVGAGI (reference sequence). CDR3 loop: CASSLQGRNEQYF. Here the CDR3 DNA reads TGTGCCAGCAGTCTACAGGGGAGGAACGAGCAGTACTTC.

The chain recombines TRBV14 with TRBJ1-2; D remains ambiguous. Germline V gene sequence: CDR1 SGHDN, CDR2 FVKESK. V was cut by 1 base and J by 0 bases, with 9 bases left in between. The CDR3 consists of 15 residues. CDR3 protein: CASSQGGSSNYGYTF. Written as DNA, the CDR3 is TGTGCCAGCAGCCAAGGAGGGAGCTCTAACTATGGCTACACCTTC.

The chain recombines TRBV7-2 with TRBJ2-2; 8 positions match TRBD2. Germline lookup yields CDR1 SGHTA and CDR2 FQGNSA. Trimming at V came to 7 bases and at J to 6 bases, leaving 10 bases not matched to a gene. This CDR3 contains 15 residues. The CDR3 region is CASILSGVMSGELFF. The CDR3 region has the DNA TGTGCCAGCATCCTTAGCGGGGTTATGTCCGGGGAGCTGTTTTTT.

This chain links TRBV29-1 with TRBJ1-2, with D possibly matching TRBD1 (5 bases). The CDR3 runs to 11 residues. Germline CDR1 is SQVTM and CDR2 is ANQGSEA. V was pared by 6 bases and J by 8 bases, with 13 bases between. The CDR3, as DNA: TGCAGCGTGGGGCTGGGGGAGGGCTACACCTTC. Translated, it gives CSVGLGEGYTF.

J is TRBJ2-5 and V is TRBV5-4, with 7 bases matching TRBD2. Looked up from germline, CDR1 is SGHNT and CDR2 is YYREEE (reference sequence). V shed 4 bases and J 11 bases; nucleotides not matched to a gene: 14. This CDR3 contains 14 residues. This CDR3 reads CASSPDYAGREQYF. The CDR3 DNA reads TGTGCCAGCAGCCCAGATTACGCAGGGCGGGAGCAGTACTTC. Filled out from reference TRBV5-4 and TRBJ2-5, the complete variable domain reads ETGVTQSPTHLIKTRGQQVTLRCSSQSGHNTVSWYQQALGQGPQFIFQYYREEENGRGNFPPRFSGLQFPNYSSELNVNALELDDSALYLCASSPDYAGREQYFGPGTRLLVL.